This TCR beta chain was profiled in a study of vaccination and CD4 T cells after COVID-19. Turning to the study itself: The study enrolled six male and four female convalescents, two of whom were Hispanic. Samples taken post-COVID came a median 101 days after diagnosis, ranging from 35 to 161.

Sequence data for DNA of cultured CD4+ T cells were generated by the Oncomine TCR Beta short-read assay. MiXCR, applied by TCRdb to the PCR reads, yields one record per CDR3 protein. The table records about 11,000 distinct CDR3 sequences, 73% of them present only once. Treatment given: 10-day PBMC culture with coronavirus spike peptide pools or control peptides (ViraFEST assay). This CDR3 comprises 15 residues. CDR1 and CDR2 from the germline V gene are LNHNV and YYDKDF (reference sequence). Trimming removed 0 bases from V and 3 bases from J, with 9 bases in between. On this clonotype itself: The antigen is unknown.

V usage is TRBV15 and J usage is TRBJ1-5; unclear D gene. Input material: CD4+ T cells from blood, cultured in vitro. This receptor was identified in a human donor who had recovered from COVID-19. The CDR3 DNA reads as TGTGCCACCAGCAGAGAAATAACCCTCAATCAGCCCCAGCATTTT. As protein: CATSREITLNQPQHF.